What follows are 22 T cell receptor beta chains derived from one specimen sequenced in a study of OX40 agonist ivuxolimab in advanced cancers. Libraries were prepared through the immunoSEQ multiplex PCR assay. TCRdb took over this immuneACCESS table, retaining in-frame rearrangements with V and J assigned. Such tables are incomplete; in checked studies, under half of the missing clones stem from an unresolved V gene, and the remainder is unexplained. Recorded for this sample are 65,000 to 85,000 clones; around nine tenths of them occurred a single time. About 2.1% of the sample lies in the top ten. The sample consisted of CD4+ or CD8+ T cells sorted from blood, taken in a trial of the OX40 agonist ivuxolimab. The receptor set was obtained from an adult with an advanced solid tumor such as melanoma, head and neck, liver or kidney cancer.

V is TRBV7-6 and J is TRBJ2-1, with 9 bases identical to TRBD2. This CDR3 spans 13 amino acids. J gave up 10 bases and V 4 bases, and 5 bases lay outside the gene matches. Germline-derived CDR1 and CDR2 are SGHVS and FNYEAQ. The CDR3 here is CASSSNGLAEQFF. For the CDR3, the DNA is TGTGCCAGCAGCTCGAACGGACTAGCGGAGCAGTTCTTC.

J is TRBJ2-2 and V is TRBV27; 9 bases are shared with TRBD1. Germline V gives CDR1 MNHEY, CDR2 SMNVEV (reference sequence). CDR3 size: 15 residues. V dropped 6 bases and J dropped 0; count of bases not matched to a gene: 2. Written as DNA, the CDR3 is TGTGCCAGCAGACGACAGGGGGCGAACACCGGGGAGCTGTTTTTT. Its translation is CASRRQGANTGELFF.

This clone appeared a single time. V usage is TRBV29-1 and J usage is TRBJ1-2, with D perhaps TRBD1 (5 bases). The germline CDR1 and CDR2 sequences are SQVTM and ANQGSEA. The CDR3 runs to 11 residues. The CDR3 loop reads CSFREYYGYTF. As DNA, the CDR3 is TGCTCCTTCAGGGAATACTATGGCTACACCTTC.

The rearrangement joins TRBV5-1 to TRBJ2-7; 11 positions match TRBD2. The CDR3 sequence is 15 residues long. V dropped 5 bases and J dropped 0; count of bases not matched to a gene: 4. The germline CDR1 and CDR2 sequences are SGHRS and YFSETQ. CDR3 amino acids: CASSQGLAGSYEQYF. The CDR3 DNA reads TGCGCCAGCAGTCAAGGACTAGCGGGCTCCTACGAGCAGTACTTC. Using reference TRBV5-1 and TRBJ2-7 for the parts outside the CDR3, the full variable domain is KAGVTQTPRYLIKTRGQQVTLSCSPISGHRSVSWYQQTPGQGLQFLFEYFSETQRNKGNFPGRFSGRQFSNSRSEMNVSTLELGDSALYLCASSQGLAGSYEQYFGPGTRLTVT.

This chain links TRBV5-1 with TRBJ2-3; tentative D call: TRBD1 (5 bases). Germline CDR1 and CDR2: SGHRS and YFSETQ. The CDR3 is 15 amino acids. With 0 bases removed from V and 0 bases from J, the gap between germline ends came to 8 bases. The CDR3: CASSLEGASTDTQYF. CDR3 nucleotides: TGCGCCAGCAGCTTGGAAGGGGCTAGCACAGATACGCAGTATTTT.

The chain couples TRBV19 to TRBJ2-5; the D gene is possibly TRBD1 (5 bases). The J call could be wrong; TRBJ2-7 is a better fit for the DNA end. The CDR3 spans 13 residues. Germline-derived CDR1 and CDR2 are LNHDA and SQIVND (reference sequence). The CDR3 loop is CASLDSNSYEQYF. CDR3 sequence (DNA): TGTGCCAGTCTAGACAGCAACTCCTACGAGCAGTACTTC.

The chain combines TRBV5-4 with TRBJ2-3, with TRBD2 identical over 7 bases. The CDR3 has 15 residues. V gave up 4 bases and J gave up 1 base; unmatched junction bases: 6. The germline gives CDR1 SGHNT, CDR2 YYREEE (reference sequence). The CDR3 DNA reads as TGTGCCAGCAGCGCGAGCGGGGTTGGCACAGATACGCAGTATTTT. This gives the protein CASSASGVGTDTQYF.

The chain carries TRBV5-1 and TRBJ2-5; perhaps D is TRBD1 or TRBD2 (5 bases each). CDR3 length equals 15 residues. Trimming took off 4 bases at V and 2 bases at J, with 15 bases between the two ends. CDR1 is SGHRS, CDR2 YFSETQ, per germline. Here the CDR3 reads CASSLGVGKQETQYF. The CDR3, as DNA: TGCGCCAGCAGCCTGGGGGTAGGGAAACAAGAGACCCAGTACTTC.

The rearrangement joins TRBV11-2 to TRBJ1-1, with 7 nucleotides matching TRBD1. Germline CDR1 and CDR2: SGHAT and FQNNGV. The CDR3 runs to 15 residues. Losses at the gene ends were 3 bases for V and 1 base for J; bases not matched to a gene: 5. The CDR3 bases are TGTGCCAGCAGCTTGAGGGACAGAACGAACACTGAAGCTTTCTTT. It is translated as CASSLRDRTNTEAFF.

A remark on this clone: The germline gene is not matched at one end of the junction; a read error may be the cause. This sequence joins TRBV30 and TRBJ1-2; D remains ambiguous. The CDR3 totals 11 residues. Per germline, CDR1 GTSNPN and CDR2 SVGIG (reference sequence). Here the CDR3 reads CVWGTNYGYTF. The CDR3 region has the DNA TGTGTCTGGGGAACTAACTATGGCTACACCTTC.

This clone occurred once. Other DNA sequences in the same sample also yield this CDR3. The CDR3 sequence is CASSLAGYGNTIYF. DNA of the CDR3: TGCGCCAGCAGCTTGGCAGGGTATGGAAACACCATATATTTT. This chain links TRBV5-1 with TRBJ1-3; tentative D call: TRBD1 (5 bases). The V end was cut by 0 bases, the J end by 3 bases, with 7 bases between. Germline V gene sequence: CDR1 SGHRS, CDR2 YFSETQ. The CDR3 extends over 14 amino acids.

The rearrangement links TRBV4-1 to TRBJ2-7; possible D gene TRBD2, 6 bases. The V end lost 0 bases, the J end lost 0 bases, and 15 bases lay between the germline ends. Per germline, CDR1 MGHRA and CDR2 YSYEKL. The CDR3 spans 17 residues. The CDR3: CASSQDPLRGLSYEQYF. The CDR3, as DNA: TGCGCCAGCAGCCAAGATCCGCTGCGGGGACTCTCCTACGAGCAGTACTTC.

This clone was seen a single time. The chain links TRBV27 to TRBJ2-1, with D tentatively TRBD2 (5 bases). The CDR3 runs to 14 residues. Germline V gene sequence: CDR1 MNHEY, CDR2 SMNVEV (reference sequence). V shed 9 bases and J shed 7 bases, with 19 bases lying between them. CDR3 in DNA: TGTGCCAGTGGCGGGCTAGCCCCAGGTAATGAGCAGTTCTTC. Translated: CASGGLAPGNEQFF.

The chain employs TRBV6-5 and TRBJ1-3, with no clear D. Per germline, CDR1 MNHEY and CDR2 SVGAGI. There are 14 residues in the CDR3. V lost 6 bases to trimming and J lost 0 bases, with 9 bases between them. The CDR3 nucleotides read TGTGCCAGCAGCCCGGGTTTCTCTGGAAACACCATATATTTT. This gives the protein CASSPGFSGNTIYF.

The genes are TRBV2 and TRBJ2-6; 8 bases line up with TRBD1. Germline trimming cut 6 bases from V and 2 bases from J; bases unmatched to any gene: 3. This CDR3 comprises 15 residues. Germline CDR1 is SNHLY and CDR2 is FYNNEI. The CDR3 is CASRDRGAGANVLTF. The CDR3 coding sequence is TGTGCCAGCAGAGACAGGGGAGCTGGGGCCAACGTCCTGACTTTC.

The chain is built from TRBV7-2 and TRBJ2-1; perhaps TRBD2 as D (7 bases). V was shortened by 4 bases and J by 2 bases, with 15 bases between the two germline ends. This CDR3 is built from 16 residues. Per the germline V gene, CDR1 is SGHTA and CDR2 is FQGNSA. The CDR3 nucleotides read TGTGCCAGCAGCTGGGGAGGGGGGATCGCCTACAATGAGCAGTTCTTC. Translating gives CASSWGGGIAYNEQFF. The full variable domain, in which reference TRBV7-2 and TRBJ2-1 provide the parts outside the CDR3, is GAGVSQSPSNKVTEKGKDVELRCDPISGHTALYWYRQSLGQGLEFLIYFQGNSAPDKSGLPSDRFSAERTGGSVSTLTIQRTQQEDSAVYLCASSWGGGIAYNEQFFGPGTRLTVL.

The chain carries TRBV5-5 and TRBJ2-7; D possibly corresponds to TRBD1 (6 bases). This CDR3 spans 14 amino acids. Germline assignment: CDR1 SGHKS and CDR2 YYEKEE (reference sequence). V gave up 4 bases and J gave up 2 bases, with 13 bases separating them. In DNA, the CDR3 is TGTGCCAGCAGCCCCGGGACAAGACCCTACGAGCAGTACTTC. Translated, it gives CASSPGTRPYEQYF.

The chain combines TRBV6-1 with TRBJ2-2, with a tentative D call TRBD2 (5 bases). This CDR3 contains 13 residues. Trimming took 6 bases from V and 6 from J, leaving 11 bases between them. Germline loops: CDR1 MNHNS, CDR2 SASEGT. The CDR3 reads CASSVGRAGELFF. CDR3 DNA: TGTGCCAGCAGCGTAGGGCGGGCCGGGGAGCTGTTTTTT.

The chain has TRBV29-1 and TRBJ1-1; the D gene is possibly TRBD1 (6 bases). The CDR3 has 13 amino acids. V gave up 3 bases and J gave up 1 base, with 9 bases separating them. Germline CDR1 SQVTM, CDR2 ANQGSEA. The CDR3 DNA reads as TGCAGCGTTGAGACAGGACGGAACACTGAAGCTTTCTTT. Translating gives CSVETGRNTEAFF.

This CDR3 reads CATTNKTDYRDQPQHF. The CDR3 nucleotides read TGTGCCACCACCAATAAGACCGATTACAGGGATCAGCCCCAGCATTTT. The rearrangement links TRBV15 to TRBJ1-5, with D possibly being TRBD1 (6 bases). V shed 7 bases and J shed 5 bases, with 21 bases lying between them. The CDR3 contains 16 residues. Germline CDR1 reads LNHNV; CDR2 reads YYDKDF (reference sequence).

The V gene is TRBV6-1, the J gene TRBJ1-5; weak D call: TRBD1 (5 bases). V lost 8 bases and J lost 4, with 9 bases in between. Germline CDR1 is MNHNS and CDR2 is SASEGT. This CDR3 comprises 12 residues. The CDR3 sequence: CASGRENQPQHF. The DNA for the CDR3 is TGTGCCAGCGGCAGGGAGAATCAGCCCCAGCATTTT.

The chain couples TRBV15 to TRBJ1-4; D remains unclear. Deletions cut 1 base from V and 5 bases from J, with 5 bases between. Germline V gene lookup returns CDR1 LNHNV and CDR2 YYDKDF (reference sequence). The CDR3 extends over 13 amino acids. The DNA of the CDR3 is TGTGCCACCAGCAGAGCCCAGAATGAAAAACTGTTTTTT. Amino acids: CATSRAQNEKLFF.